One and the same sample provided the 8 T cell receptor beta chains below, sequenced in a study of shared clonotypes between healthy human individuals. TCRdb's copy holds only in-frame clones and misses some; the assay was immunoSEQ multiplex PCR. The sample lists millions of clones, about 95% seen once, with more than 0.95% in the top ten. CD45RO-negative, CCR7-selected cells formed the naive CD8 fraction, which excluded terminally differentiated effector memory CD45RA+ cells. Sequencing was performed on naive CD8+ T cells sorted from blood. All receptors come from a man between 18 and 29 years old in good health.

This clone appeared a few times. The CDR3 DNA reads as TGTGCCAGCAGTTTAGGGACGGAATACAATGAGCAGTTCTTC. Protein: CASSLGTEYNEQFF. The J gene is TRBJ2-1, the V gene TRBV27; possibly TRBD1 or TRBD2 for D (5 bases each). V was clipped by 2 bases and J by 4 bases, with 9 bases between them. The germline gives CDR1 MNHEY, CDR2 SMNVEV (reference sequence). This CDR3 contains 14 residues.

This clone appeared a single time. In the same sample, other DNA sequences code for this CDR3. CDR3 amino acids: CASSPRDRSYEQYF. The CDR3 bases are TGTGCCAGCAGCCCTCGGGACAGGAGCTACGAGCAGTACTTC. This chain joins TRBV7-9 and TRBJ2-7; 8 nucleotides agree with TRBD1. The CDR3 covers 14 residues. Germline trimming cut 5 bases from V and 3 bases from J; bases unmatched to any gene: 6. Germline values: CDR1 SEHNR, CDR2 FQNEAQ (reference sequence).

The chain recombines TRBV28 with TRBJ2-1; the match to TRBD2 covers 10 bases. Germline V gene data show CDR1 as MDHEN and CDR2 as SYDVKM. CDR3 size: 14 residues. V shed 8 bases and J 5 bases; nucleotides not matched to a gene: 6. CDR3 loop: CASYSGGEHNEQFF. CDR3 sequence (DNA): TGTGCCAGCTACAGCGGGGGGGAACACAATGAGCAGTTCTTC.

The chain links TRBV10-3 to TRBJ1-2; possibly TRBD1 for D (5 bases). Deletions cut 7 bases from V and 6 bases from J, with 15 bases between. The CDR3 is 13 amino acids. Germline CDR1 and CDR2: ENHRY and SYGVKD. This chain's CDR3 is CAINRRGEDGYTF. In DNA, the CDR3 is TGTGCCATCAATCGGCGAGGGGAGGATGGCTACACCTTC.

The chain recombines TRBV30 with TRBJ1-2; D is possibly TRBD1 (6 bases). Germline V gene sequence: CDR1 GTSNPN, CDR2 SVGIG (reference sequence). The V end was cut by 2 bases, the J end by 0 bases, with 10 bases between. The CDR3 sequence is 14 residues long. The CDR3 coding sequence is TGTGCCTGGAGTACAACAGGGCCTAACTATGGCTACACCTTC. Translated, it gives CAWSTTGPNYGYTF. The full variable domain, in which reference TRBV30 and TRBJ1-2 provide the parts outside the CDR3, is SQTIHQWPATLVQPVGSPLSLECTVEGTSNPNLYWYRQAAGRGLQLLFYSVGIGQISSEVPQNLSASRPQDRQFILSSKKLLLSDSGFYLCAWSTTGPNYGYTFGSGTRLTVV.

V usage is TRBV29-1 and J usage is TRBJ2-3; 10 bases map to TRBD1. The trim removed 5 bases at V and 5 bases at J, leaving 7 bases unmatched. The germline V gene encodes CDR1 SQVTM and CDR2 ANQGSEA. CDR3 length equals 14 residues. Here the CDR3 DNA reads TGCAGCGTTCAAGGGACAGGGGTTGAAGATACGCAGTATTTT. This codes for CSVQGTGVEDTQYF.

The chain recombines TRBV28 with TRBJ2-7; 9 bases align to TRBD1. V lost 3 bases and J lost 1; bases outside the gene matches: 4. The CDR3 is 15 amino acids. The germline CDR1 and CDR2 sequences are MDHEN and SYDVKM. This CDR3 is CASSFGTGPSYEQYF. CDR3 DNA sequence: TGTGCCAGCAGTTTCGGGACAGGGCCATCCTACGAGCAGTACTTC.

The chain carries TRBV29-1 and TRBJ2-3; 9 nucleotides align to TRBD2. J was trimmed by 2 bases and V by 3 bases; bases with no gene match: 9. CDR1 SQVTM and CDR2 ANQGSEA come from the germline V gene. This CDR3 is 16 amino acids long. CDR3 sequence reads: CSVDRVAGAFTDTQYF. In DNA, the CDR3 is TGCAGCGTTGACCGTGTAGCGGGGGCCTTCACAGATACGCAGTATTTT.